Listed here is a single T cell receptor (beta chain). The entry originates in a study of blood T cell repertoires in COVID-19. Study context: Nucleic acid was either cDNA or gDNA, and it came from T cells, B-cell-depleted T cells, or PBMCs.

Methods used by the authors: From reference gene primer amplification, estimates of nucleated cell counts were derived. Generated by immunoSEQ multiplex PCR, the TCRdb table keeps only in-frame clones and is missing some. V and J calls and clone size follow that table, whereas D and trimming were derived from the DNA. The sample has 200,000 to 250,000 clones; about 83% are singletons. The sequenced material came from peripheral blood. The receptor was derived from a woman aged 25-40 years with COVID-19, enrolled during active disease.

The CDR3 spells CASSYPARGVWVETQYF. Here the CDR3 DNA reads TGTGCCAGCAGTTACCCTGCTCGAGGTGTCTGGGTAGAGACCCAGTACTTC. The chain employs TRBV6-2 or TRBV6-3 and TRBJ2-5; no clear D gene. The germline gives CDR1 MNHEY, CDR2 SVGEGT. V gave up 2 bases and J gave up 4 bases, with 20 bases separating them. This CDR3 comprises 17 residues.